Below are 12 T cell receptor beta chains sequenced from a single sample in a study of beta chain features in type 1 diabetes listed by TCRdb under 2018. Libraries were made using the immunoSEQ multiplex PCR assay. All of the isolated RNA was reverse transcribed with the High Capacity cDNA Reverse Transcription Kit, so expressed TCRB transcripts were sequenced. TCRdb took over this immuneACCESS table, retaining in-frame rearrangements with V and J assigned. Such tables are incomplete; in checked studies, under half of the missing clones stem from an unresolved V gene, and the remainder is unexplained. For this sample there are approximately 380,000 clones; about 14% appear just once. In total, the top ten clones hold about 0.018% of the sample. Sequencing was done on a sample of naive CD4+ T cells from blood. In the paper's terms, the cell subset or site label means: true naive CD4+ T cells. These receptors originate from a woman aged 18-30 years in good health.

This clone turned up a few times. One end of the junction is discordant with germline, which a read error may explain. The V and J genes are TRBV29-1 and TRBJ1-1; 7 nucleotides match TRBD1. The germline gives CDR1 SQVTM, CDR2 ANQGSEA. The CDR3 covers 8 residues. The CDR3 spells CSTDREPF. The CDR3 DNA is TGCAGCACAGACAGGGAGCCCTTT.

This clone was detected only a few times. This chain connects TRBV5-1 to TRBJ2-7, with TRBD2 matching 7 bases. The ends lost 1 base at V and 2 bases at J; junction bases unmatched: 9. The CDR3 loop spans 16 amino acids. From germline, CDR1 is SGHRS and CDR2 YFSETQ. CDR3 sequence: CASSLLTGGSAYEQYF. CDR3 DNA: TGCGCCAGCAGCTTGCTAACCGGCGGGAGTGCCTACGAGCAGTACTTC.

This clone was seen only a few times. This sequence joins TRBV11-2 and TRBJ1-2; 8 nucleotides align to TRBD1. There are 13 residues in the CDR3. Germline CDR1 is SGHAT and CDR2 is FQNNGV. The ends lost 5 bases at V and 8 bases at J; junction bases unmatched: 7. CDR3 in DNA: TGTGCCAGCAGCCAGACAGGGGATCTCGGCTACACCTTC. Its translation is CASSQTGDLGYTF.

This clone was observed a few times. This CDR3 reads CASSLGLDPAYEQYF. In DNA form, the CDR3 reads TGTGCCAGCAGCTTGGGACTGGACCCAGCTTACGAGCAGTACTTC. The chain combines TRBV11-2 with TRBJ2-7; possibly TRBD2 for D (6 bases). The germline V and J ends were trimmed by 3 bases and 4 bases, with 16 bases remaining between them. The CDR3 has 15 residues. Germline V gene sequence: CDR1 SGHAT, CDR2 FQNNGV.

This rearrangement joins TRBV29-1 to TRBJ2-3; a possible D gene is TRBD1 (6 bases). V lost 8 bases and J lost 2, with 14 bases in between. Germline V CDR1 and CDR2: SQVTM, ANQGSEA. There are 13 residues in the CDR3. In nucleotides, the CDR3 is TGCAGCTCACGCAGGGGTTCCACAGATACGCAGTATTTT. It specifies CSSRRGSTDTQYF.

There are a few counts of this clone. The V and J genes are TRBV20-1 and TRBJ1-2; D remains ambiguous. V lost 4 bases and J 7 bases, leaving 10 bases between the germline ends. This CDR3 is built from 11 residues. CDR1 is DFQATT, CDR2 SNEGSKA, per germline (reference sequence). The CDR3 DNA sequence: TGCAGTGCTACCGGGGTGGGTGGCTACACCTTC. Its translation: CSATGVGGYTF.

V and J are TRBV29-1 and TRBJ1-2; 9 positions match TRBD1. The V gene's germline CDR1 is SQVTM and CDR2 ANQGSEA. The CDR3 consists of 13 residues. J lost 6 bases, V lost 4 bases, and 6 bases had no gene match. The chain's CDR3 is CSVGRDRENGYTF. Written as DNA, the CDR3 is TGCAGCGTTGGCCGGGACAGGGAAAATGGCTACACCTTC.

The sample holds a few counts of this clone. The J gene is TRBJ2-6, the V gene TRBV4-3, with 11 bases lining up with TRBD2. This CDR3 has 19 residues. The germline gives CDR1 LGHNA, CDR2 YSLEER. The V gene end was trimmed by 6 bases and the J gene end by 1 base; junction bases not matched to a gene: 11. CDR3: CASSPLAGGPGSGANVLTF. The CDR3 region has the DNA TGCGCCAGCAGTCCCTTAGCGGGAGGGCCGGGGTCTGGGGCCAACGTCCTGACTTTC.

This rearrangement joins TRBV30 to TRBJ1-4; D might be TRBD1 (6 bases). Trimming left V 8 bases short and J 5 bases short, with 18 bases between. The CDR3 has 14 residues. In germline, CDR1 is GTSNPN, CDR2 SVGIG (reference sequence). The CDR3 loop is CAACRDTENEKLFF. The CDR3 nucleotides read TGTGCCGCTTGTCGGGACACGGAGAATGAAAAACTGTTTTTT.

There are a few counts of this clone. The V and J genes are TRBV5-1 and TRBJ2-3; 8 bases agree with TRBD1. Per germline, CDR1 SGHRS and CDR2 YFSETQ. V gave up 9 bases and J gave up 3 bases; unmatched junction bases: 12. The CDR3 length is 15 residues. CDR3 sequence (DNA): TGCGCCACGTCGACAGGGGTTCGTCCTACAGATACGCAGTATTTT. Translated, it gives CATSTGVRPTDTQYF.

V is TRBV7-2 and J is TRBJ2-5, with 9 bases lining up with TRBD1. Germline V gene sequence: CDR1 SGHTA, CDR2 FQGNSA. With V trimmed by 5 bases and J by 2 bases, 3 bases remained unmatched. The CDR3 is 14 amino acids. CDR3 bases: TGTGCCAGCAGCCGTGGGACAGGGCAAGAGACCCAGTACTTC. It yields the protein CASSRGTGQETQYF.

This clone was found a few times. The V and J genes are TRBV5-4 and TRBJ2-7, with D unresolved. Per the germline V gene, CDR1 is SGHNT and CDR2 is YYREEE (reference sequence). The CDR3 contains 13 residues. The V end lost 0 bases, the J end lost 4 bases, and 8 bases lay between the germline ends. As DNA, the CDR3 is TGTGCCAGCAGCTTGGAACTTCAATACGAGCAGTACTTC. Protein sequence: CASSLELQYEQYF.